This T cell receptor (beta chain) was obtained from a study of cytomegalovirus exposure and HLA in healthy donors. Study findings and constraints: In an earlier analysis, about 87% or about 30%: the productive usage of most TCR beta V segments. Later, an analysis showed that TCR beta chains associated with HLA were more clonally expanded than others that were equally common. Later analysis identified a missense DCLRE1C variant that was linked to TCR beta V- and J-gene trimming.

Remarks on this clone: Its antigen remains unidentified.

PCR was performed using 60 Vbeta and 13 Jbeta primers. Profiling relied on immunoSEQ multiplex PCR, and the TCRdb table lists in-frame clones only, not all of them. The sample lists about 91,000 clones; approximately 78% were seen once. The sequencing input was PBMCs. This sequence originates from a male donor in good health and CMV-seropositive.

The CDR3, as DNA: TGTGCCAGCACCACTAATAGCGGGGGTACCTACGAGCAGTACTTC. This encodes CASTTNSGGTYEQYF. The rearrangement joins TRBV6-5 to TRBJ2-7; TRBD2 matches at 9 bases. The CDR3 is 15 amino acids. V was pared by 7 bases and J by 2 bases, with 9 bases of the junction left unmatched. The V gene's germline CDR1 is MNHEY and CDR2 SVGAGI.